Below, 24 T cell receptor beta chains from the same sample are listed, as sequenced in a study of OX40 agonist ivuxolimab in advanced cancers. TCRdb's copy holds only in-frame clones and misses some; the assay was immunoSEQ multiplex PCR. The sample has 80,000 to 100,000 clones; 85% to 95% are singletons. The sequences come from CD4+ or CD8+ T cells sorted from blood, collected in a trial of the OX40 agonist ivuxolimab. The receptors were gathered from an adult with an advanced solid tumor such as melanoma, head and neck, liver or kidney cancer.

This clone occurred once. The V gene is TRBV15, the J gene TRBJ1-4, with a possible D match to TRBD1 (6 bases). This CDR3 has 15 residues. Germline V CDR1 and CDR2: LNHNV, YYDKDF (reference sequence). Between the trimmed V and J ends, which lost 3 bases and 5 bases, there was a span of 13 bases. The chain's CDR3 is CATSSGQRTNEKLFF. The DNA for the CDR3 is TGTGCCACCAGCAGTGGACAGAGAACGAATGAAAAACTGTTTTTT. The full variable domain, rest sourced from reference TRBV15 and TRBJ1-4, is DAMVIQNPRYQVTQFGKPVTLSCSQTLNHNVMYWYQQKSSQAPKLLFHYYDKDFNNEADTPDNFQSRRPNTSFCFLDIRSPGLGDTAMYLCATSSGQRTNEKLFFGSGTQLSVL.

The chain recombines TRBV5-1 with TRBJ2-1, with 7 bases lining up with TRBD1. Per the germline V gene, CDR1 is SGHRS and CDR2 is YFSETQ. V shed 4 bases and J 13 bases; nucleotides not matched to a gene: 11. The CDR3 has 13 residues. The CDR3 bases are TGCGCCAGCAGCCCAAGAACCGGGACAGCCCAGTTCTTC. This codes for CASSPRTGTAQFF.

The gene calls are TRBV4-3 and TRBJ2-5; D possibly corresponds to TRBD1 (6 bases). The CDR3 contains 15 residues. Germline assignment: CDR1 LGHNA and CDR2 YSLEER. The germline V and J ends were trimmed by 3 bases and 1 base, with 12 bases remaining between them. CDR3 residues: CASSQEWGLQETQYF. In nucleotides, the CDR3 is TGCGCCAGCAGCCAGGAATGGGGGCTCCAAGAGACCCAGTACTTC.

This chain joins TRBV29-1 and TRBJ1-2; tentative D call: TRBD1 (6 bases). The CDR3 loop spans 13 amino acids. From germline, CDR1 is SQVTM and CDR2 ANQGSEA. The V gene lost 6 bases and the J gene lost 4 bases, with 15 bases spanning the gap. The CDR3 loop reads CSVLGGLGYGYTF. The CDR3 DNA follows: TGCAGCGTCCTTGGGGGGCTGGGCTATGGCTACACCTTC. The variable domain in full, completed from reference TRBV29-1 and TRBJ1-2, reads SAVISQKPSRDICQRGTSLTIQCQVDSQVTMMFWYRQQPGQSLTLIATANQGSEATYESGFVIDKFPISRPNLTFSTLTVSNMSPEDSSIYLCSVLGGLGYGYTFGSGTRLTVV.

Only a few counts were recorded for this clone. The V call is TRBV5-1, the J call TRBJ2-5, with D possibly matching TRBD1 (6 bases). Germline CDR1 SGHRS, CDR2 YFSETQ. The CDR3 totals 13 residues. Trimming pared 5 bases from V and 7 bases from J, leaving 15 bases between. The chain's CDR3 is CASSSGEGGTQYF. CDR3 in DNA: TGCGCCAGCAGTTCGGGTGAAGGGGGGACCCAGTACTTC.

This clone was seen once. V and J are TRBV5-8 and TRBJ1-2; D is ambiguous. This CDR3 has 13 residues. V was cut by 6 bases and J by 6 bases, with 15 bases left in between. In germline, CDR1 is SGHTS, CDR2 YDEGEE. The CDR3 loop is CASKLRETDGYTF. CDR3 in DNA: TGTGCCAGCAAGCTCCGGGAGACGGATGGCTACACCTTC. Full variable domain (rest looked up from reference TRBV5-8 and TRBJ1-2): EAGVTQSPTHLIKTRGQQATLRCSPISGHTSVYWYQQALGLGLQFLLWYDEGEERNRGNFPPRFSGRQFPNYSSELNVNALELEDSALYLCASKLRETDGYTFGSGTRLTVV.

The gene calls are TRBV11-3 and TRBJ2-5; D gene unclear. The CDR3 runs to 11 residues. Germline loops: CDR1 SGHNT, CDR2 YENEEA. The ends were cut back, 5 bases at V and 7 bases at J, with 8 bases in the middle. CDR3 protein: CASSEPGTQYF. In nucleotides, the CDR3 is TGTGCCAGCAGCGAGCCCGGGACCCAGTACTTC.

The V gene is TRBV28, the J gene TRBJ2-7; no firm D call. The CDR3 sequence is 15 residues long. Trimming took 6 bases from V and 4 from J, leaving 19 bases between them. CDR1 is MDHEN, CDR2 SYDVKM, per germline. CDR3 DNA: TGTGCCAGCAGACCCGACTCCTATACTCAATACGAGCAGTACTTC. As protein: CASRPDSYTQYEQYF.

J is TRBJ1-1 and V is TRBV5-1; D uncertain. Trimming cost V 3 bases and J 0 bases, with 9 bases left between them. Per germline, CDR1 SGHRS and CDR2 YFSETQ. This CDR3 region has 14 residues. The CDR3: CASSSLTMNTEAFF. The CDR3 bases are TGCGCCAGCAGCTCCTTGACGATGAACACTGAAGCTTTCTTT.

The gene calls are TRBV5-6 and TRBJ1-2, with D possibly matching TRBD1 (5 bases). Germline V gives CDR1 SGHDT, CDR2 YYEEEE. The CDR3 sequence is 14 residues long. The V and J ends lost 4 bases and 2 bases respectively, with 12 bases between them. For the CDR3, the DNA is TGTGCCAGCAGCCTCACAGGACGCAACTATGGCTACACCTTC. As protein: CASSLTGRNYGYTF.

The chain joins TRBV30 to TRBJ1-5; tentative D call: TRBD1 (6 bases). V was cut by 2 bases and J by 5 bases, with 13 bases left in between. Per the germline V gene, CDR1 is GTSNPN and CDR2 is SVGIG (reference sequence). The CDR3 is made up of 14 amino acids. The CDR3 loop is CAWSKQGSYQPQHF. CDR3 sequence (DNA): TGTGCCTGGAGTAAGCAGGGGTCGTATCAGCCCCAGCATTTT.

The CDR3 nucleotides read TGTGCCAGTAGTGGCCGGGGGGGGAGGCCCCCCGACTACAATGAGCAGTTCTTC. It codes for CASSGRGGRPPDYNEQFF. The V call is TRBV19, the J call TRBJ2-1; 8 bases map to TRBD2. This CDR3 region has 18 residues. Unmatched junction bases numbered 15, after V lost 5 bases and J lost 3 bases. Looked up from germline, CDR1 is LNHDA and CDR2 is SQIVND (reference sequence).

This clone was counted a single time. The V call is TRBV29-1, the J call TRBJ2-2; a weak D match, TRBD2 (5 bases). CDR3 length: 14 amino acids. The V end lost 4 bases, the J end lost 0 bases, and 9 bases lay between the germline ends. CDR1 is SQVTM and CDR2 is ANQGSEA in the germline V gene. DNA for the CDR3: TGCAGCGTTGGAGGGCGCGCGAACACCGGGGAGCTGTTTTTT. This codes for CSVGGRANTGELFF.

This chain links TRBV15 with TRBJ2-7; D perhaps matches TRBD1 (6 bases). The length of the CDR3 is 17 residues. The V end lost 1 base, the J end lost 4 bases, and 20 bases lay between the germline ends. Looked up from germline, CDR1 is LNHNV and CDR2 is YYDKDF (reference sequence). CDR3 bases: TGTGCCACCAGCAGAGCCCTCAACAGGGTCGGTAATTACGAGCAGTACTTC. Translated, it gives CATSRALNRVGNYEQYF.

The CDR3 loop is CASSNRAFNQPQHF. The CDR3 DNA reads as TGTGCCAGCAGTAACAGGGCGTTCAATCAGCCCCAGCATTTT. The gene calls are TRBV28 and TRBJ1-5; TRBD1 might be the D (6 bases). Germline-derived CDR1 and CDR2 are MDHEN and SYDVKM. The CDR3 is 14 residues long. V lost 5 bases, J lost 3 bases, and 11 bases lay in between.

This rearrangement joins TRBV30 to TRBJ2-1; 11 bases map to TRBD2. CDR3 length: 17 amino acids. Germline V gene lookup returns CDR1 GTSNPN and CDR2 SVGIG (reference sequence). Losses at the gene ends were 0 bases for V and 8 bases for J; bases not matched to a gene: 12. CDR3 in amino acids: CAWSVGKIAGGVHEQFF. The CDR3 nucleotides are TGTGCCTGGAGTGTAGGGAAAATAGCGGGAGGGGTGCATGAGCAGTTCTTC.

V gene TRBV5-4 combines with J gene TRBJ2-5; D tentatively fits TRBD1 or TRBD2 (6 bases each). This CDR3 is 16 amino acids long. Trimming took off 0 bases at V and 5 bases at J, with 17 bases between the two ends. Germline V gene data show CDR1 as SGHNT and CDR2 as YYREEE (reference sequence). The CDR3 coding sequence is TGTGCCAGCAGCTTGGCCGGTCGGGGGCAGGGTGAGACCCAGTACTTC. It translates to CASSLAGRGQGETQYF.

This chain links TRBV11-3 with TRBJ1-3; D gene unclear. V was clipped by 3 bases and J by 3 bases, with 3 bases between them. The CDR3 runs to 12 residues. CDR1 and CDR2 from the germline V gene are SGHNT and YENEEA. CDR3 in amino acids: CASSFVGNTIYF. The CDR3 DNA follows: TGTGCCAGCAGCTTCGTTGGAAACACCATATATTTT.

The V call is TRBV5-1, the J call TRBJ1-1; D is perhaps TRBD1 (5 bases). The CDR3 loop spans 14 amino acids. The V end lost 4 bases, the J end lost 4 bases, and 14 bases lay between the germline ends. Germline-derived CDR1 and CDR2 are SGHRS and YFSETQ. The CDR3 nucleotides are TGCGCCAGCAGCCTCGGGACGGCGTCCACTGAAGCTTTCTTT. As protein: CASSLGTASTEAFF. Supplemented by reference TRBV5-1 and TRBJ1-1, the full variable domain reads KAGVTQTPRYLIKTRGQQVTLSCSPISGHRSVSWYQQTPGQGLQFLFEYFSETQRNKGNFPGRFSGRQFSNSRSEMNVSTLELGDSALYLCASSLGTASTEAFFGQGTRLTVV.

This chain links TRBV5-4 with TRBJ2-2, with 10 bases that match TRBD1. The CDR3 sequence is 18 residues long. CDR1 SGHNT and CDR2 YYREEE come from the germline V gene (reference sequence). V lost 4 bases, J lost 2 bases, and 11 bases stayed unmatched. CDR3 region: CASSPPTGQGGNTGELFF. CDR3 nucleotide sequence: TGTGCCAGCAGCCCCCCTACCGGACAGGGGGGCAACACCGGGGAGCTGTTTTTT.

This chain uses TRBV10-3 with TRBJ2-5; no firm D call. Germline CDR1 ENHRY, CDR2 SYGVKD. The V end lost 7 bases, the J end lost 1 base, and 10 bases lay between the germline ends. The length of the CDR3 is 13 residues. The CDR3 DNA sequence: TGTGCCATCACTTCCACAAGCCAAGAGACCCAGTACTTC. It yields the protein CAITSTSQETQYF.

The chain uses TRBV19 and TRBJ2-4; tentatively, D is TRBD1 or TRBD2 (5 bases each). Trimming took 3 bases from V and 5 from J, leaving 17 bases between them. Germline CDR1 and CDR2: LNHDA and SQIVND (reference sequence). This CDR3 comprises 16 residues. The CDR3 sequence is CASSISRSGAENIQYF. The CDR3 DNA reads TGTGCCAGTAGTATCTCACGTTCCGGGGCGGAAAACATTCAGTACTTC.

This clone was observed once. The chain recombines TRBV2 with TRBJ1-1; 9 nucleotides align to TRBD1. The CDR3 consists of 14 residues. Germline CDR1 and CDR2: SNHLY and FYNNEI. With 6 bases clipped from V and 0 bases from J, the junction kept 2 bases outside the gene matches. The CDR3 DNA is TGTGCCAGCAGGCGGGACAGGGTGAACACTGAAGCTTTCTTT. This encodes CASRRDRVNTEAFF.

CDR3 in DNA: TGTGCCAGTAGTACCCCGATTCTTGGTTACTCCTACGAGCAGTACTTC. Encoded protein: CASSTPILGYSYEQYF. The chain uses TRBV19 and TRBJ2-7; D ambiguous. V lost 4 bases, J lost 0 bases, and 16 bases lay in between. Germline lookup yields CDR1 LNHDA and CDR2 SQIVND (reference sequence). The CDR3 has 16 residues.